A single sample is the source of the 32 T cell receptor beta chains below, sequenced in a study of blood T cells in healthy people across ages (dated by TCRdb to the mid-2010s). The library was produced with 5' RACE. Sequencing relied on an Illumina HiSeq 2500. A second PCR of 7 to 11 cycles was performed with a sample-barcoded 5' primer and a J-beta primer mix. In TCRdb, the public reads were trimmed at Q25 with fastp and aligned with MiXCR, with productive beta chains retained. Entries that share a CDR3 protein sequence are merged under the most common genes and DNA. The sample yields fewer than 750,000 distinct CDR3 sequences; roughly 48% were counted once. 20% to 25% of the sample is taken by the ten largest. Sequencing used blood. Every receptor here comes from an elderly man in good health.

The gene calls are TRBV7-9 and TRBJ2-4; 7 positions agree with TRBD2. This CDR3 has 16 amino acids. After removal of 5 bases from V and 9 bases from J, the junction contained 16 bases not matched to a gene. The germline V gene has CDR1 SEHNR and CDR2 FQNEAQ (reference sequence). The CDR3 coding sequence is TGTGCCAGCAGCCCCCGGGGAGGGAGGTTTGAAGGCATTCAGTACTTC. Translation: CASSPRGGRFEGIQYF.

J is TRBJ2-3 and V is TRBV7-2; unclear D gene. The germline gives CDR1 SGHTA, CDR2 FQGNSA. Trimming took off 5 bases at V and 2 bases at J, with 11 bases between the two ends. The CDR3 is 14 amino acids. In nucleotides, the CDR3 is TGTGCCAGCAGCCGGTCCTCATCCACAGATACGCAGTATTTT. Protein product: CASSRSSSTDTQYF.

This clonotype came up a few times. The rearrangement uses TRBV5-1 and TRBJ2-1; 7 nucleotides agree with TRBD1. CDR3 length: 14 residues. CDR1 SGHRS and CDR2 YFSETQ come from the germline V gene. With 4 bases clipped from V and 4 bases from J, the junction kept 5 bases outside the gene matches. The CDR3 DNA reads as TGCGCCAGCAGCGTGGGACAGACATACAATGAGCAGTTCTTC. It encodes CASSVGQTYNEQFF.

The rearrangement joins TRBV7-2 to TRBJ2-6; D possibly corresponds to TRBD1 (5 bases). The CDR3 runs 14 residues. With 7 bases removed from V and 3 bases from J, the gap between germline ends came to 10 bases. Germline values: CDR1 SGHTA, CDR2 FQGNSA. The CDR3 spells CASNPQGGANVLTF. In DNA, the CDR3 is TGTGCCAGCAATCCCCAGGGTGGGGCCAACGTCCTGACTTTC.

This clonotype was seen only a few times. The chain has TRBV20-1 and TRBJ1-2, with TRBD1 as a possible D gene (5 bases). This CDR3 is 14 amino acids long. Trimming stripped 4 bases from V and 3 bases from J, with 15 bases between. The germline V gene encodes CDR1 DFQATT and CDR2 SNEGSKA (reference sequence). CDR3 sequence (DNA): TGCAGTGCTAATCTCCCCGGGGGGGACTATGGCTACACCTTC. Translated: CSANLPGGDYGYTF.

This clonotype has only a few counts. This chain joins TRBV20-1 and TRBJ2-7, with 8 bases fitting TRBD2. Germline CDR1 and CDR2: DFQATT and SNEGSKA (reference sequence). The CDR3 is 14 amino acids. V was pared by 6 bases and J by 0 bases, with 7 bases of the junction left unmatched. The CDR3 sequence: CSARTGLGSYEQYF. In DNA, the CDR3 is TGCAGTGCACGCACGGGACTAGGCTCCTACGAGCAGTACTTC.

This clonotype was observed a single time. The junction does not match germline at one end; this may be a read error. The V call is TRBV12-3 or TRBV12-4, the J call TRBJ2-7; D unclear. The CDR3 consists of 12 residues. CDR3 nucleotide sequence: TGTGCCGGCAGCCGAAGCTCCTACGAGCAGTACTTC. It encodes CAGSRSSYEQYF.

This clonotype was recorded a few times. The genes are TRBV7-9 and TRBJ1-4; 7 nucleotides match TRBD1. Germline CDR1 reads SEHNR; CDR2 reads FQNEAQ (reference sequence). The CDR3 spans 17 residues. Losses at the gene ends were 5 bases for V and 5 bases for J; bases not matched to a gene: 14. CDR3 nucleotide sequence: TGTGCCAGCAGCCGACCTTTTTCGACAGGGCCCAATGAAAAACTGTTTTTT. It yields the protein CASSRPFSTGPNEKLFF.

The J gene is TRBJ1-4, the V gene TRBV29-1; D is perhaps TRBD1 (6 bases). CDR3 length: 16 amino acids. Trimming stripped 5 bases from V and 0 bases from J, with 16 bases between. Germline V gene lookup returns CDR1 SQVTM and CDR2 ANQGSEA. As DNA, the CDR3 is TGCAGCGTTCAGGGTGAGGGGGGTGCAACTAATGAAAAACTGTTTTTT. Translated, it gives CSVQGEGGATNEKLFF.

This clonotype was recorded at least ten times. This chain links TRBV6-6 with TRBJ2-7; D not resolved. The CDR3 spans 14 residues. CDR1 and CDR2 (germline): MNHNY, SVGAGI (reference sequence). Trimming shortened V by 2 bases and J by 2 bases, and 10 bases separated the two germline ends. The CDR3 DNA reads TGTGCCAGCAGTTACAACGGCAGGCCCTACGAGCAGTACTTC. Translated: CASSYNGRPYEQYF.

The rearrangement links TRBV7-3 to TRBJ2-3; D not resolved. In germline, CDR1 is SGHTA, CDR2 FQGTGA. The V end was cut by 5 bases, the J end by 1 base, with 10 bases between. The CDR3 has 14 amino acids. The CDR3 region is CASSVSARTDTQYF. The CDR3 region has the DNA TGTGCCAGCAGCGTAAGCGCGCGCACAGATACGCAGTATTTT.

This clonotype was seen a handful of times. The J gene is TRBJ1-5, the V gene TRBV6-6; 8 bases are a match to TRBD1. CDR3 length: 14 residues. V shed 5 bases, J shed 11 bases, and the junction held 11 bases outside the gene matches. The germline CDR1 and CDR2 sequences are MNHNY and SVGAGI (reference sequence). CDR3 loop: CASSQDRDLDSQHF. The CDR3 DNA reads TGTGCCAGCAGTCAGGACAGGGACTTAGATTCCCAGCATTTT.

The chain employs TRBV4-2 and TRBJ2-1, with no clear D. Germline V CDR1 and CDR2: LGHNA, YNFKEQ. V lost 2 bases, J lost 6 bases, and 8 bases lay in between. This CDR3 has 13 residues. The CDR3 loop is CASSQQIRNEQFF. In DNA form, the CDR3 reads TGTGCCAGCAGCCAACAAATACGCAATGAGCAGTTCTTC.

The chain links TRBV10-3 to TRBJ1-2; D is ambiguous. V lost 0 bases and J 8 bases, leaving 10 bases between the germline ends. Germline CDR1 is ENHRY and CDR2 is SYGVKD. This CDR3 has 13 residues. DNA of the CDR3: TGTGCCATCAGTGAGTCCGGGGATGTGGGCTACACCTTC. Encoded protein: CAISESGDVGYTF.

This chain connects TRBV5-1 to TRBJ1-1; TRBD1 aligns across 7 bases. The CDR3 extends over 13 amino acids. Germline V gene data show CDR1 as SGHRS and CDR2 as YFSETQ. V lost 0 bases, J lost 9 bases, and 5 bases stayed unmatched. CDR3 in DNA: TGCGCCAGCAGCTTGGGGGGGACAGACAAAGCTTTCTTT. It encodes CASSLGGTDKAFF.

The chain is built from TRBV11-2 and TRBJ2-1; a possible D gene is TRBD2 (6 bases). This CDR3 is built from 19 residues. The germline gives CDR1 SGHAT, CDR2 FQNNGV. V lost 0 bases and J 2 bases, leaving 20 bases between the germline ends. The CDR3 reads CASSLDWASARDTYNEQFF. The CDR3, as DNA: TGTGCCAGCAGCTTAGATTGGGCTTCGGCGCGGGATACCTACAATGAGCAGTTCTTC.

This CDR3 reads CSARDPTGRGTDTQYF. For the CDR3, the DNA is TGCAGTGCTAGAGATCCCACCGGGAGGGGCACAGATACGCAGTATTTT. The genes are TRBV20-1 and TRBJ2-3; the match to TRBD2 covers 8 bases. J gave up 1 base and V 0 bases, and 6 bases lay outside the gene matches. The CDR3 spans 16 residues. Germline-derived CDR1 and CDR2 are DFQATT and SNEGSKA (reference sequence).

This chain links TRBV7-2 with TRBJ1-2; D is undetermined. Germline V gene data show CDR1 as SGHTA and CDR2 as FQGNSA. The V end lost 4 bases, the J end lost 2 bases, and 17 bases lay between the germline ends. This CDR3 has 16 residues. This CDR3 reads CASSYRAQPSNYGYTF. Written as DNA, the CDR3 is TGTGCCAGCAGCTACCGGGCCCAGCCCAGCAACTATGGCTACACCTTC.

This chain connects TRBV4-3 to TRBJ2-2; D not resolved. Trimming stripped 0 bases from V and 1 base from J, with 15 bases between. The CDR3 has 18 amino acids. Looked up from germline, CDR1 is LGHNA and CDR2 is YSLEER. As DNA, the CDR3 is TGCGCCAGCAGCCAAGATAGTGGCCGATCCGAGAACACCGGGGAGCTGTTTTTT. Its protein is CASSQDSGRSENTGELFF.

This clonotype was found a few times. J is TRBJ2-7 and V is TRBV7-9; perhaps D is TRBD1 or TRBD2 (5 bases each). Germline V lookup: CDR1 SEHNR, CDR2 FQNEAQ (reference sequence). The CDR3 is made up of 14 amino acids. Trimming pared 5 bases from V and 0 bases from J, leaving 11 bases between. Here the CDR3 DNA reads TGTGCCAGCAGCCCCAGGGACCACTCCTACGAGCAGTACTTC. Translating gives CASSPRDHSYEQYF.

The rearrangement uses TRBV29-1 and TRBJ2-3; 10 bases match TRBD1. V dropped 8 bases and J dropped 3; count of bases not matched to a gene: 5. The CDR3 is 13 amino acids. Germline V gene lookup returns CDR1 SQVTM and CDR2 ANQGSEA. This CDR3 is CSTGTGATDTQYF. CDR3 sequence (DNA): TGCAGCACCGGGACAGGGGCAACAGATACGCAGTATTTT.

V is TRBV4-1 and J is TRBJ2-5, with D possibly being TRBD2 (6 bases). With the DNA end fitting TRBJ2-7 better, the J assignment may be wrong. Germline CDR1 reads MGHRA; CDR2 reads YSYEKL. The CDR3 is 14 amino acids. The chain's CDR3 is CASSQTNGSYEQYF. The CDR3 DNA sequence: TGCGCCAGCAGCCAGACTAACGGGAGCTACGAGCAGTACTTC.

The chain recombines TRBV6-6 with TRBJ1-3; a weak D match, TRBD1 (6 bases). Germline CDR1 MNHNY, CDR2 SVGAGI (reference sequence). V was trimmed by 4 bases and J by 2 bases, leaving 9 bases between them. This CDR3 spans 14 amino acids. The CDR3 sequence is CASSWDKPGNTIYF. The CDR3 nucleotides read TGTGCCAGCAGTTGGGACAAACCTGGAAACACCATATATTTT.

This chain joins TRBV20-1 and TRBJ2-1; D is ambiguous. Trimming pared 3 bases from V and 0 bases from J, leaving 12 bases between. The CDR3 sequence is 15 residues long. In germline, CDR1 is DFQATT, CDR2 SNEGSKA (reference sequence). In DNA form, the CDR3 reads TGCAGTGCTAGTAGGGTGGCGAGCTCCTACAATGAGCAGTTCTTC. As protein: CSASRVASSYNEQFF.

In DNA form, the CDR3 reads TGTGCCAGCAGCGGACCGGGACAGGGCTCCTACGAGCAGTACTTC. Protein product: CASSGPGQGSYEQYF. V usage is TRBV7-6 and J usage is TRBJ2-7; 9 bases agree with TRBD1. V lost 5 bases to trimming and J lost 0 bases; unmatched junction nucleotides: 5. The length of the CDR3 is 15 residues. Germline CDR1 is SGHVS and CDR2 is FNYEAQ.

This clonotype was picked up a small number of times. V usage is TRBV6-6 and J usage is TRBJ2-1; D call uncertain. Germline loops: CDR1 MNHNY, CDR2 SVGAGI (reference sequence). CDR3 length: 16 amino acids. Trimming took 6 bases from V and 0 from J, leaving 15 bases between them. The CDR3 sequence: CASRPSIRVSYNEQFF. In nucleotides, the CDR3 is TGTGCCAGCAGGCCCTCAATAAGGGTCTCCTACAATGAGCAGTTCTTC.

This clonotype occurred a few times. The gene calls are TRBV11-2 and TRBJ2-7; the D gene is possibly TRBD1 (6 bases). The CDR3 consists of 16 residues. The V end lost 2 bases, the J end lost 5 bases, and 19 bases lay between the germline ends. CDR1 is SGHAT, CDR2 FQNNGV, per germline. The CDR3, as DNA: TGTGCCAGCAGCTTAATCCGGACAGACGGACGCCACGAGCAGTACTTC. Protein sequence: CASSLIRTDGRHEQYF. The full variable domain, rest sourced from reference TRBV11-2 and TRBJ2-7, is EAGVAQSPRYKIIEKRQSVAFWCNPISGHATLYWYQQILGQGPKLLIQFQNNGVVDDSQLPKDRFSAERLKGVDSTLKIQPAKLEDSAVYLCASSLIRTDGRHEQYFGPGTRLTVT.

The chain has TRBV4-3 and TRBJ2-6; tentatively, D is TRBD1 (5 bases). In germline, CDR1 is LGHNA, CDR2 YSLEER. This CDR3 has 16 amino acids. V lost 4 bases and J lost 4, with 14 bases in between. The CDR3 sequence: CASSPQAGLGANVLTF. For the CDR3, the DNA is TGCGCCAGCAGCCCCCAGGCAGGGCTCGGGGCCAACGTCCTGACTTTC.

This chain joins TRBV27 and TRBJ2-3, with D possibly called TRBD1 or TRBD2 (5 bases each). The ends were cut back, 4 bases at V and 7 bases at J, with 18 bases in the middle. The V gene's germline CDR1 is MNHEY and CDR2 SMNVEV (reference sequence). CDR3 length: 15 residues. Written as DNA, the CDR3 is TGTGCCAGCAGTTCGCACCTAACGAGGGGTCATACGCAGTATTTT. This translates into CASSSHLTRGHTQYF.

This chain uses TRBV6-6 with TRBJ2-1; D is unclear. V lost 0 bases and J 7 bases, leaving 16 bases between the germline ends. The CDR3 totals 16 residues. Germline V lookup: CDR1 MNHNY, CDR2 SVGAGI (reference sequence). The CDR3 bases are TGTGCCAGCAGTTACTCGCCTGCTGAGAAAAGGAATGAGCAGTTCTTC. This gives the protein CASSYSPAEKRNEQFF.

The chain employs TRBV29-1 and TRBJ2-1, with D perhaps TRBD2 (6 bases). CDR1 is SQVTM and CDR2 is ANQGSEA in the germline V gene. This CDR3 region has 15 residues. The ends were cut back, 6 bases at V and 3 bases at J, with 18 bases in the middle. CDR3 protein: CSVPTSRGGYNEQFF. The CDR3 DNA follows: TGCAGCGTGCCTACCTCGAGGGGAGGCTACAATGAGCAGTTCTTC.

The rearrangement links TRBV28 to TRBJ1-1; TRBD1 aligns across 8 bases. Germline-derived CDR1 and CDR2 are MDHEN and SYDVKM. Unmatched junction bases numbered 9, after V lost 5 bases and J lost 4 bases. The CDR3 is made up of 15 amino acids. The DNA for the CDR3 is TGTGCCAGCAGTCCGCAGGGGGCTTGGGTCACTGAAGCTTTCTTT. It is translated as CASSPQGAWVTEAFF.